The entry that follows covers one TCR beta chain sequence. What it recognizes is unknown. This PCR relied on a set of 60 Vbeta primers and 13 Jbeta primers. Measured with immunoSEQ multiplex PCR; TCRdb has only the in-frame clones, and not every one. The sample includes fewer than 200,000 clones, about 82% of them seen just once. The entry originates in a study of cytomegalovirus exposure and HLA in healthy donors. Study-level points and caveats: There were 150 or so TCR beta chains listed as cytomegalovirus-associated. Links to common viral pathogens appeared, in a later analysis, for several of the most significant clusters.

V lost 4 bases to trimming and J lost 4 bases; unmatched junction nucleotides: 4. Germline V CDR1 and CDR2: MNHEY, SMNVEV (reference sequence). This CDR3 spans 14 amino acids. The source is a woman aged 18-35 years in good health and CMV-seronegative. This chain joins TRBV27 and TRBJ2-1; 7 bases match TRBD2. The source material was PBMCs. CDR3 residues: CASSSLAEYNEQFF. As DNA, the CDR3 is TGTGCCAGCAGTTCCCTAGCGGAGTACAATGAGCAGTTCTTC.